A single T cell receptor beta chain is shown here with its context. What it recognizes is unknown. The CDR3 extends over 17 amino acids. Looked up from germline, CDR1 is SGDLS and CDR2 is YYNGEE. J gave up 6 bases and V 4 bases, and 9 bases lay outside the gene matches. This sample was taken from a study of graft-versus-host responses after intestinal transplantation. Across the study: Among the recipients, transplants were multivisceral, liver-intestinal, or isolated intestinal. Recipients were all induced with anti-thymocyte globulin, then given tacrolimus and steroids for about three years.

The assay was immunoSEQ multiplex PCR, and TCRdb's table has in-frame clones only and misses some. The sample lists about 99,000 clones, just under 95% occurring once. General study results and limits: Present in recipient marrow, GvH clones included some that appeared first in ileum or blood. Peak circulating GvH clone levels tracked with early post-transplant HvG declines.

The chain uses TRBV9 and TRBJ2-1; 14 bases line up with TRBD2. Sample: unstimulated CD8+ T cells sorted from spleen or lymph node cells, taken before transplant. This TCR was recovered from a human donor who was the organ donor for an intestinal transplant. CDR3 amino acids: CASSSTGTSGGPNEQFF. As DNA, the CDR3 is TGTGCCAGCAGCTCCACCGGGACTAGCGGGGGACCCAATGAGCAGTTCTTC.